This T cell receptor (beta chain) was identified during a study of beta chain features in type 1 diabetes. Across the study: Investigators examined approximately 100,000,000 sorted cells across all samples. Study-wide results and caveats: A moderate, significant TCRB CDR3 shortening appeared in type 1 diabetes across four CD4+ subsets.

This clone appeared a few times. Antigen unknown. V dropped 4 bases and J dropped 6 bases, with 12 bases sitting between them. Per germline, CDR1 SGDLS and CDR2 YYNGEE. This CDR3 has 13 amino acids. Since all of the isolated RNA was reverse transcribed, expressed TCRB transcripts were what got sequenced. Using immunoSEQ multiplex PCR, the repertoire was profiled, and TCRdb retains in-frame clones only, with some absent. The table has 150,000 to 200,000 clones, 6.5% to 8.5% seen once. The chain is built from TRBV9 and TRBJ2-3; D remains ambiguous. Sequencing used central memory CD4+ T cells from blood. The sequence derives from a woman younger than 35 with type 1 diabetes. The CDR3 DNA sequence: TGTGCCAGCAGCCCCTCACCGGTTGATACGCAGTATTTT. This sequence encodes CASSPSPVDTQYF.